The next 19 T cell receptor beta chains were all read from a single sample in a study of blood T cell repertoires in COVID-19. Data came from immunoSEQ multiplex PCR; TCRdb stores just in-frame clones and leaves some out. The sample yields roughly 200,000 clones, 80% to 90% seen once. The material sequenced was peripheral blood. All receptors derive from a man aged 18 to 30 with active or convalescent COVID-19.

The V gene is TRBV5-3, the J gene TRBJ2-5, with 7 bases lining up with TRBD1. TRBV5-3 is treated as an ORF (open reading frame) with a function not yet certain. The V gene end was trimmed by 3 bases and the J gene end by 3 bases; junction bases not matched to a gene: 5. CDR3 length: 14 amino acids. The CDR3 sequence: CARSSRDREETQYF. The CDR3 nucleotides read TGTGCCAGAAGCTCCCGGGACAGAGAAGAGACCCAGTACTTC.

This chain joins TRBV6-5 and TRBJ1-1, with a weak D call TRBD1 (6 bases). The germline CDR1 and CDR2 sequences are MNHEY and SVGAGI. Trimming left V 7 bases short and J 1 base short, with 10 bases between. CDR3 length: 13 amino acids. The CDR3 is CASKGGWNTEAFF. DNA of the CDR3: TGTGCCAGCAAAGGGGGATGGAACACTGAAGCTTTCTTT.

The chain's CDR3 is CASSLDGGADTQYF. The CDR3 region has the DNA TGTGCCAGCAGCTTAGACGGGGGGGCAGATACGCAGTATTTT. The rearrangement joins TRBV7-3 to TRBJ2-3; 8 bases align to TRBD2. Trimming took 2 bases from V and 4 from J; bases not matched to a gene: 2. Germline-derived CDR1 and CDR2 are SGHTA and FQGTGA. The CDR3 runs 14 residues.

CDR3 region: CASRPGQGAFNEQFF. Written as DNA, the CDR3 is TGTGCCAGCAGGCCGGGACAGGGGGCCTTCAATGAGCAGTTCTTC. The chain couples TRBV11-2 to TRBJ2-1, with 12 bases that match TRBD1. Germline CDR1 is SGHAT and CDR2 is FQNNGV. The CDR3 runs 15 residues. Trimming took 6 bases from V and 6 from J; bases not matched to a gene: 6.

This chain uses TRBV10-3 with TRBJ2-5; 10 bases line up with TRBD2. The CDR3 runs to 14 residues. The ends lost 4 bases at V and 5 bases at J; junction bases unmatched: 4. Germline CDR1 and CDR2: ENHRY and SYGVKD. The CDR3 coding sequence is TGTGCCATCAGTGGAGCGGGGGGGACGGAGACCCAGTACTTC. Translation: CAISGAGGTETQYF.

This chain joins TRBV15 and TRBJ2-1, with D uncertain. Per the germline V gene, CDR1 is LNHNV and CDR2 is YYDKDF (reference sequence). The V and J ends lost 1 base and 3 bases respectively, with 7 bases between them. The CDR3 runs to 14 residues. Here the CDR3 reads CATSRGGSYNEQFF. The CDR3 DNA reads TGTGCCACCAGCAGAGGCGGCAGCTACAATGAGCAGTTCTTC.

The chain carries TRBV14 and TRBJ1-4; D not certain. The CDR3 has 18 residues. The V end lost 4 bases, the J end lost 0 bases, and 18 bases lay between the germline ends. The V gene's germline CDR1 is SGHDN and CDR2 FVKESK. The CDR3 spells CASSLYSSSGATNEKLFF. The CDR3 region has the DNA TGTGCCAGCAGCCTTTACAGTAGCAGCGGGGCAACTAATGAAAAACTGTTTTTT. Filled out from reference TRBV14 and TRBJ1-4, the complete variable domain reads EAGVTQFPSHSVIEKGQTVTLRCDPISGHDNLYWYRRVMGKEIKFLLHFVKESKQDESGMPNNRFLAERTGGTYSTLKVQPAELEDSGVYFCASSLYSSSGATNEKLFFGSGTQLSVL.

The chain links TRBV29-1 to TRBJ1-2, with a possible D match to TRBD1 (5 bases). CDR1 SQVTM and CDR2 ANQGSEA come from the germline V gene. Trimming cost V 5 bases and J 2 bases, with 9 bases left between them. The CDR3 extends over 12 amino acids. DNA of the CDR3: TGCAGCGTTTCTCAGGGAAACTATGGCTACACCTTC. This codes for CSVSQGNYGYTF.

In its sample, this clone was seen once. The chain employs TRBV5-1 and TRBJ1-4; no firm D call. This CDR3 contains 12 residues. The V end was cut by 5 bases, the J end by 8 bases, with 10 bases between. Per germline, CDR1 SGHRS and CDR2 YFSETQ. CDR3 coding DNA: TGCGCCAGCAGAAAGGGAGGGGAAAAACTGTTTTTT. This gives the protein CASRKGGEKLFF.

The chain carries TRBV30 and TRBJ1-5, with 8 bases matching TRBD1. Trimming at V came to 1 base and at J to 6 bases, leaving 11 bases not matched to a gene. This CDR3 is 16 amino acids long. The V gene's germline CDR1 is GTSNPN and CDR2 SVGIG (reference sequence). The CDR3 DNA follows: TGTGCCTGGAGTGGGGGCTCAGGGGGCCTCGTTCAGCCCCAGCATTTT. This encodes CAWSGGSGGLVQPQHF.

This clone was seen only a few times. In the same sample, other DNA sequences code for this CDR3. The chain is built from TRBV27 and TRBJ2-7; the D gene is possibly TRBD2 (5 bases). V was cut by 2 bases and J by 4 bases, with 9 bases left in between. The germline CDR1 and CDR2 sequences are MNHEY and SMNVEV (reference sequence). The CDR3 is 13 residues long. The CDR3 DNA sequence: TGTGCCAGCAGTTTAAGCGGAGGATACGAGCAGTACTTC. Encoded protein: CASSLSGGYEQYF.

V gene TRBV2 combines with J gene TRBJ2-7; perhaps TRBD1 as D (5 bases). V was trimmed by 7 bases and J by 1 base, leaving 17 bases between them. Germline values: CDR1 SNHLY, CDR2 FYNNEI. CDR3 length: 15 amino acids. DNA for the CDR3: TGTGCCAGCACCGGAACCAGGGTATGGTCCTACGAGCAGTACTTC. Amino acid sequence: CASTGTRVWSYEQYF.

The genes are TRBV4-2 and TRBJ2-1; D is perhaps TRBD2 (6 bases). Germline values: CDR1 LGHNA, CDR2 YNFKEQ. CDR3 length: 13 amino acids. V was pared by 3 bases and J by 6 bases, with 9 bases between. The CDR3 protein is CASSHTSSNEQFF. The CDR3 DNA reads TGTGCCAGCAGCCATACTAGCAGCAATGAGCAGTTCTTC.

CDR3 protein: CASSYTSGGGKLAKNIQYF. The DNA for the CDR3 is TGTGCCAGTAGCTACACTAGCGGGGGCGGGAAACTAGCCAAAAACATTCAGTACTTC. This sequence joins TRBV19 and TRBJ2-4; 11 bases are a match to TRBD2. This CDR3 spans 19 amino acids. J was trimmed by 0 bases and V by 6 bases; bases with no gene match: 13. Germline-derived CDR1 and CDR2 are LNHDA and SQIVND (reference sequence).

The chain combines TRBV5-1 with TRBJ2-1, with 7 bases lining up with TRBD2. The germline V gene encodes CDR1 SGHRS and CDR2 YFSETQ. The CDR3 contains 15 residues. Unmatched junction bases numbered 11, after V lost 2 bases and J lost 9 bases. CDR3 protein: CASSFGAGRISEQFF. In DNA form, the CDR3 reads TGCGCCAGCAGCTTCGGTGCCGGGAGGATAAGTGAGCAGTTCTTC.

The chain joins TRBV7-3 to TRBJ2-3; possibly TRBD2 for D (6 bases). The V end lost 5 bases, the J end lost 2 bases, and 11 bases lay between the germline ends. CDR3 size: 14 residues. Germline lookup yields CDR1 SGHTA and CDR2 FQGTGA. CDR3 DNA sequence: TGTGCCAGCAGCCCAGGGACTTTCACAGATACGCAGTATTTT. Protein product: CASSPGTFTDTQYF.

The chain links TRBV6-5 to TRBJ2-3, with 14 bases lining up with TRBD2. J was trimmed by 4 bases and V by 4 bases; bases with no gene match: 4. This CDR3 is built from 16 residues. Germline V CDR1 and CDR2: MNHEY, SVGAGI. The CDR3 here is CASSSGLAGASDTQYF. CDR3 nucleotide sequence: TGTGCCAGCAGTTCGGGACTAGCGGGAGCGTCAGATACGCAGTATTTT.

The chain combines TRBV23-1 with TRBJ2-7, with 8 bases matching TRBD1. TRBV23-1 is designated an ORF whose function remains uncertain. CDR3 length: 15 residues. V shed 0 bases and J 4 bases; nucleotides not matched to a gene: 5. The CDR3 region is CASSQSKDRAYEQYF. The CDR3 DNA is TGCGCCAGCAGTCAATCGAAGGACAGGGCATACGAGCAGTACTTC.

J is TRBJ1-3 and V is TRBV10-3, with 10 bases aligning to TRBD1. CDR1 ENHRY and CDR2 SYGVKD come from the germline V gene. Trimming removed 5 bases from V and 8 bases from J; junction bases left unmatched: 9. This CDR3 region has 15 residues. CDR3 coding DNA: TGTGCCATCAGTCTCCGGGACAGGGGTGTAGACACCATATATTTT. Protein product: CAISLRDRGVDTIYF.